Shown below are 28 T cell receptor beta chains from a single sample sequenced in a study of blood T cell repertoires in COVID-19. The data were produced by immunoSEQ multiplex PCR, yet TCRdb's version contains in-frame clones alone and is incomplete. Among 55,000 to 75,000 clones, about 82% were seen once, and the ten largest hold roughly 4%. The sequenced sample was peripheral blood. The receptors come from a man aged 45 to 65 with acute or convalescent COVID-19.

This sequence joins TRBV7-6 and TRBJ2-7, with a weak D call TRBD1 (5 bases). This CDR3 is built from 13 residues. Germline V lookup: CDR1 SGHVS, CDR2 FNYEAQ. Deletions cut 1 base from V and 3 bases from J, with 7 bases between. The CDR3, as DNA: TGTGCCAGCAGCTTAGGGGGCGGCTACGAGCAGTACTTC. It is translated as CASSLGGGYEQYF.

This clone was detected only once. This chain joins TRBV2 and TRBJ2-5; tentatively, D is TRBD2 (5 bases). The V and J ends lost 7 bases and 4 bases respectively, with 16 bases between them. CDR1 is SNHLY and CDR2 is FYNNEI in the germline V gene. This CDR3 is 14 amino acids long. The CDR3 sequence: CASTPERAGETQYF. The CDR3 DNA is TGTGCCAGCACCCCGGAGAGGGCTGGAGAGACCCAGTACTTC.

Turning to this clone: Distinct nucleotide sequences in the sample also encode this CDR3. The V call is TRBV28, the J call TRBJ1-5; a weak D match, TRBD1 (5 bases). Trimming took off 4 bases at V and 1 base at J, with 11 bases between the two ends. CDR3 length equals 15 residues. Germline CDR1 MDHEN, CDR2 SYDVKM. This chain's CDR3 is CASSSQGTSNQPQHF. For the CDR3, the DNA is TGTGCCAGCAGTTCCCAGGGCACGAGCAATCAGCCCCAGCATTTT.

This chain links TRBV7-3 with TRBJ2-3; D is perhaps TRBD1 (6 bases). V lost 5 bases, J lost 4 bases, and 16 bases lay in between. Germline V gene data show CDR1 as SGHTA and CDR2 as FQGTGA. The CDR3 extends over 15 amino acids. The CDR3: CASSQTPQGPDTQYF. Written as DNA, the CDR3 is TGTGCCAGCAGCCAAACGCCCCAGGGGCCAGATACGCAGTATTTT.

The J gene is TRBJ2-2, the V gene TRBV7-9; D gene uncertain. CDR3 size: 16 residues. Germline V gene sequence: CDR1 SEHNR, CDR2 FQNEAQ (reference sequence). Trimming pared 5 bases from V and 1 base from J, leaving 14 bases between. CDR3 region: CASSLSWAENTGELFF. In DNA, the CDR3 is TGTGCCAGCAGCCTTAGTTGGGCAGAGAACACCGGGGAGCTGTTTTTT. The full variable domain, with the rest looked up from reference TRBV7-9 and TRBJ2-2, is DTGVSQNPRHKITKRGQNVTFRCDPISEHNRLYWYRQTLGQGPEFLTYFQNEAQLEKSRLLSDRFSAERPKGSFSTLEIQRTEQGDSAMYLCASSLSWAENTGELFFGEGSRLTVL.

For the CDR3, the DNA is TGTGCCAGCAGCTTTTCGGGTTTAAGCTCTGGAAACACCATATATTTT. Amino acid sequence: CASSFSGLSSGNTIYF. This chain joins TRBV5-4 and TRBJ1-3, with D unresolved. Germline CDR1 reads SGHNT; CDR2 reads YYREEE (reference sequence). V lost 2 bases and J lost 0, with 12 bases in between. This CDR3 has 16 amino acids. The full variable domain, in which reference TRBV5-4 and TRBJ1-3 provide the parts outside the CDR3, is ETGVTQSPTHLIKTRGQQVTLRCSSQSGHNTVSWYQQALGQGPQFIFQYYREEENGRGNFPPRFSGLQFPNYSSELNVNALELDDSALYLCASSFSGLSSGNTIYFGEGSWLTVV.

The chain has TRBV5-1 and TRBJ2-7; 8 positions agree with TRBD2. Germline V gene lookup returns CDR1 SGHRS and CDR2 YFSETQ. This CDR3 comprises 13 residues. V was clipped by 3 bases and J by 5 bases; unmatched bases: 4. This CDR3 reads CASSSGTRNEQYF. The CDR3 DNA reads TGCGCCAGCAGCTCCGGGACTAGAAACGAGCAGTACTTC.

V usage is TRBV5-1 and J usage is TRBJ1-2; D ambiguous. CDR1 is SGHRS, CDR2 YFSETQ, per germline. Deletions cut 4 bases from V and 3 bases from J, with 10 bases between. This CDR3 comprises 13 residues. Written as DNA, the CDR3 is TGCGCCAGCAGCACTACCTCAGACTATGGCTACACCTTC. This sequence encodes CASSTTSDYGYTF. Based on the CDR3 plus reference TRBV5-1 and TRBJ1-2, the full variable domain is KAGVTQTPRYLIKTRGQQVTLSCSPISGHRSVSWYQQTPGQGLQFLFEYFSETQRNKGNFPGRFSGRQFSNSRSEMNVSTLELGDSALYLCASSTTSDYGYTFGSGTRLTVV.

The chain carries TRBV18 and TRBJ2-1, with TRBD2 matching 9 bases. Trimming took 1 base from V and 9 from J; bases not matched to a gene: 10. Germline V lookup: CDR1 KGHSH, CDR2 LQKENI. The CDR3 has 16 amino acids. The CDR3 region is CASSPLRLAGSTEQFF. The CDR3 DNA reads TGTGCCAGCTCACCACTCCGGCTAGCGGGATCTACTGAGCAGTTCTTC.

The gene calls are TRBV9 and TRBJ1-2, with D possibly matching TRBD1 (6 bases). The CDR3 is 11 amino acids. Germline V CDR1 and CDR2: SGDLS, YYNGEE. V lost 4 bases and J lost 7, with 8 bases in between. This chain's CDR3 is CASSPGVGYTF. CDR3 bases: TGTGCCAGCAGCCCAGGGGTTGGCTACACCTTC.

The gene calls are TRBV3-1 (or the pseudogene TRBV3-2) and TRBJ1-2; no reliable D call. This CDR3 comprises 14 residues. From germline, CDR1 is LGHDT and CDR2 YNNKEL (reference sequence). Trimming stripped 2 bases from V and 3 bases from J, with 10 bases between. Here the CDR3 DNA reads TGTGCCAGCAGCCAATGGGCAGAGTACTATGGCTACACCTTC. Translating it yields CASSQWAEYYGYTF.

V usage is TRBV5-1 and J usage is TRBJ1-6; D unresolved. This CDR3 has 16 amino acids. V dropped 0 bases and J dropped 7 bases, with 14 bases sitting between them. Germline V gene data show CDR1 as SGHRS and CDR2 as YFSETQ. CDR3 protein: CASSLAENRWNSPLHF. The CDR3 region has the DNA TGCGCCAGCAGCTTGGCCGAGAATCGTTGGAATTCACCCCTCCACTTT.

V gene TRBV6-5 combines with J gene TRBJ2-1; weak D call: TRBD2 (6 bases). Trimming removed 7 bases at V and 10 bases at J, with 11 bases between. Germline CDR1 is MNHEY and CDR2 is SVGAGI. The CDR3 is 11 amino acids. The CDR3 sequence: CASTLAGEQFF. In DNA form, the CDR3 reads TGTGCCAGCACCCTCGCGGGGGAGCAGTTCTTC.

This rearrangement joins TRBV2 to TRBJ2-6; D is perhaps TRBD2 (6 bases). Between the trimmed V and J ends, which lost 9 bases and 0 bases, there was a span of 9 bases. Germline V gene sequence: CDR1 SNHLY, CDR2 FYNNEI. The CDR3 covers 14 residues. The DNA for the CDR3 is TGTGCCAGGGGGGGAGGCTCTGGGGCCAACGTCCTGACTTTC. Translation: CARGGGSGANVLTF.

This chain joins TRBV2 and TRBJ2-3; a weak D match, TRBD2 (5 bases). This CDR3 comprises 15 residues. Trimming left V 6 bases short and J 0 bases short, with 13 bases between. The V gene's germline CDR1 is SNHLY and CDR2 FYNNEI. The CDR3 DNA reads as TGTGCCAGCAGACCTAGCAGTTCTAGCACAGATACGCAGTATTTT. Protein product: CASRPSSSSTDTQYF. The full variable domain, completed using reference TRBV2 and TRBJ2-3, is EPEVTQTPSHQVTQMGQEVILRCVPISNHLYFYWYRQILGQKVEFLVSFYNNEISEKSEIFDDQFSVERPDGSNFTLKIRSTKLEDSAMYFCASRPSSSSTDTQYFGPGTRLTVL.

The J gene is TRBJ1-2, the V gene TRBV5-4; 11 bases map to TRBD1. Trimming at V came to 2 bases and at J to 7 bases, leaving 16 bases not matched to a gene. Germline V CDR1 and CDR2: SGHNT, YYREEE (reference sequence). The CDR3 is 18 residues long. The DNA of the CDR3 is TGTGCCAGCAGCTTTCGCGGGACAGGGGGTAGTGTTCGTTTTGGCTACACCTTC. Its protein product is CASSFRGTGGSVRFGYTF. The complete variable domain, with remaining parts taken from reference TRBV5-4 and TRBJ1-2, reads ETGVTQSPTHLIKTRGQQVTLRCSSQSGHNTVSWYQQALGQGPQFIFQYYREEENGRGNFPPRFSGLQFPNYSSELNVNALELDDSALYLCASSFRGTGGSVRFGYTFGSGTRLTVV.

V is TRBV23-1 and J is TRBJ1-5; D not certain. TRBV23-1 is reported as an ORF; its role is uncertain. The CDR3 has 19 residues. Trimming removed 7 bases at V and 0 bases at J, with 25 bases between. The CDR3 here is CASTPRGCPSYDSNQPQHF. Here the CDR3 DNA reads TGCGCCAGCACTCCCCGGGGTTGCCCCTCCTATGATAGCAATCAGCCCCAGCATTTT.

The chain joins TRBV12-3 or TRBV12-4 to TRBJ2-1; no clear D gene. This CDR3 is built from 11 residues. V dropped 6 bases and J dropped 7 bases, with 7 bases sitting between them. DNA for the CDR3: TGTGCCAGCAGCCTACGGAATGAGCAGTTCTTC. Its protein product is CASSLRNEQFF.

The chain links TRBV27 to TRBJ1-4; unclear D gene. V dropped 2 bases and J dropped 0 bases, with 13 bases sitting between them. CDR1 MNHEY and CDR2 SMNVEV come from the germline V gene (reference sequence). The CDR3 loop spans 17 amino acids. The DNA for the CDR3 is TGTGCCAGCAGTTTAATGGGGAACGGGGCAACTAATGAAAAACTGTTTTTT. Translating gives CASSLMGNGATNEKLFF.

The rearrangement links TRBV28 to TRBJ2-6; D might be TRBD1 (5 bases). The CDR3 sequence is 14 residues long. Trimming pared 6 bases from V and 4 bases from J, leaving 10 bases between. The V gene's germline CDR1 is MDHEN and CDR2 SYDVKM. CDR3 region: CASSQGGGANVLTF. CDR3 in DNA: TGTGCCAGCAGCCAGGGCGGCGGGGCCAACGTCCTGACTTTC.

The chain joins TRBV19 to TRBJ2-7; D possibly corresponds to TRBD2 (5 bases). The ends were cut back, 7 bases at V and 5 bases at J, with 18 bases in the middle. CDR1 is LNHDA, CDR2 SQIVND, per germline (reference sequence). This CDR3 is built from 14 residues. CDR3 nucleotide sequence: TGTGCCAGTACCAACGGCGGGTCCCGTGACGAGCAGTACTTC. Amino acids: CASTNGGSRDEQYF.

This chain connects TRBV6-6 to TRBJ2-7; 10 bases are shared with TRBD2. The CDR3 is 16 amino acids. The germline V gene has CDR1 MNHNY and CDR2 SVGAGI (reference sequence). V trimming: 2 bases; J trimming: 4 bases; junction bases outside the gene matches: 8. The DNA of the CDR3 is TGTGCCAGCAGTTACGGTTCCGGACTAGCGGATTACGAGCAGTACTTC. Translation gives CASSYGSGLADYEQYF.

This clone was counted a single time. The chain links TRBV7-7 to TRBJ2-5, with 8 bases matching TRBD1. CDR1 and CDR2 (germline): SSHAT, FNYEAQ (reference sequence). This CDR3 region has 15 residues. CDR3 loop: CASSPRDRYQETQYF. CDR3 DNA sequence: TGTGCTAGCTCACCCCGGGACAGGTACCAAGAGACCCAGTACTTC.

The V call is TRBV7-8, the J call TRBJ2-1, with TRBD2 matching 8 bases. The CDR3 contains 16 residues. J lost 2 bases, V lost 1 base, and 4 bases had no gene match. Per germline, CDR1 SGHVS and CDR2 FQNEAQ. CDR3: CASSLELAVTYNEQFF. The CDR3 nucleotides are TGTGCCAGCAGCTTAGAACTAGCGGTTACCTACAATGAGCAGTTCTTC.

V is TRBV7-8 and J is TRBJ1-4; no reliable D call. The CDR3 loop spans 16 amino acids. Trimming cost V 5 bases and J 0 bases, with 13 bases left between them. Germline values: CDR1 SGHVS, CDR2 FQNEAQ. This chain's CDR3 is CASSALPRPTNEKLFF. The CDR3 bases are TGTGCCAGCAGCGCCTTACCTAGACCAACTAATGAAAAACTGTTTTTT.

J is TRBJ1-3 and V is TRBV11-2, with 7 positions matching TRBD1. CDR3 size: 15 residues. Per germline, CDR1 SGHAT and CDR2 FQNNGV. After removal of 5 bases from V and 2 bases from J, the junction contained 6 bases not matched to a gene. CDR3 sequence reads: CASSPRQGTGNTIYF. The DNA of the CDR3 is TGTGCCAGCAGCCCGAGACAGGGAACTGGAAACACCATATATTTT.

The genes are TRBV27 and TRBJ1-2; TRBD1 is a possible D gene (6 bases). The CDR3 extends over 13 amino acids. V lost 1 base to trimming and J lost 8 bases, with 11 bases between them. In germline, CDR1 is MNHEY, CDR2 SMNVEV (reference sequence). The CDR3 DNA is TGTGCCAGCAGTTTATACGGGGACACGGGCTACACCTTC. Its protein is CASSLYGDTGYTF.

The V and J genes are TRBV7-2 and TRBJ2-3, with TRBD2 as a possible D gene (5 bases). Germline V lookup: CDR1 SGHTA, CDR2 FQGNSA. V was trimmed by 5 bases and J by 6 bases, leaving 18 bases between them. The CDR3 has 15 amino acids. CDR3 nucleotide sequence: TGTGCCAGCAGCAGCCCGGGAACTTTAGCGGATACGCAGTATTTT. Protein: CASSSPGTLADTQYF.